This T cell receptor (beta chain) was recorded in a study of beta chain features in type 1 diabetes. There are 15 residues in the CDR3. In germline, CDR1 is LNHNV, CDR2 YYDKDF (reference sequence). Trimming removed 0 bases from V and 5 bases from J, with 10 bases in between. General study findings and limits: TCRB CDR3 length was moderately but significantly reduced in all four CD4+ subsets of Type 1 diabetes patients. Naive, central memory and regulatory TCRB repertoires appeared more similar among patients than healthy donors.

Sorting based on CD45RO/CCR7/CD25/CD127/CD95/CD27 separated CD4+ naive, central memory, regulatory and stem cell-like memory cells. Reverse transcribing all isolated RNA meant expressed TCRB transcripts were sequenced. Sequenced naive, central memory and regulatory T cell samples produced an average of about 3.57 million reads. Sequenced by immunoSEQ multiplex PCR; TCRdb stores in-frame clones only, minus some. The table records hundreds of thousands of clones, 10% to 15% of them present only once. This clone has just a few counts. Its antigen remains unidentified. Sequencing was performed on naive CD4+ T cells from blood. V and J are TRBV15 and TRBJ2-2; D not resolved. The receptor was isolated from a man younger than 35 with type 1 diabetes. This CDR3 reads CATSRDIPLTGELFF. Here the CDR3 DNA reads TGTGCCACCAGCAGAGATATACCCCTAACCGGGGAGCTGTTTTTT.